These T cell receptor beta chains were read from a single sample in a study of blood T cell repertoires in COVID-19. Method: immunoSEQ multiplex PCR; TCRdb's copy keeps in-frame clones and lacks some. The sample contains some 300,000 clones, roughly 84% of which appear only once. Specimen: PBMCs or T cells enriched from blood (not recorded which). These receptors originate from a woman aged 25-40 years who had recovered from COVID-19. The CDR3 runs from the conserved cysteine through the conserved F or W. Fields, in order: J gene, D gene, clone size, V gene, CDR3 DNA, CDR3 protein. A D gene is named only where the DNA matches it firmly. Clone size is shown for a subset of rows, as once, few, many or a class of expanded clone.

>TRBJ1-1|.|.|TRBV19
TGTGCCAGTAGTTCTCAGGGGACGGGTGAAGCTTTCTTT
CASSSQGTGEAFF
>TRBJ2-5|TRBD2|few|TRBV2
TGTGCCAGCAGGCCGGGGGAGGGGAGGCGAGAGACCCAGTACTTC
CASRPGEGRRETQYF
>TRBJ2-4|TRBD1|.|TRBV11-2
TGTGCCAGCAGCCCTGGGACAGGGCAATCCAAGAGGAAAAACATTCAGTACTTC
CASSPGTGQSKRKNIQYF
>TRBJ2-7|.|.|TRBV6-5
TGTGCCAGCAGTTACTCGACGGCAGGAACCTACGAGCAGTACTTC
CASSYSTAGTYEQYF
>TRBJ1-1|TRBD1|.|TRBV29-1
TGCAGCGTGACTACAGGGGTGAACACTGAAGCTTTCTTT
CSVTTGVNTEAFF
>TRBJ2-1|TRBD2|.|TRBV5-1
TGCGCCAGCAGCACAAGCCCTAGCGGGGGGGCCTCTGAGCAGTTCTTC
CASSTSPSGGASEQFF
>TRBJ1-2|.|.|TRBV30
TGTGCCTGGAGCGGAGCTCTTGCCAATAACTATGGCTACACCTTC
CAWSGALANNYGYTF
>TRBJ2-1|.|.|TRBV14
TGTGCCAGCAGCCCCCCCCTTGGCCAGCGGGTCTACAATGAGCAGTTCTTC
CASSPPLGQRVYNEQFF
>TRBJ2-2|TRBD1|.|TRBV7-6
TGTGCCAGCAGCGGACCGGACAGGGGGCGCCCCGGGGAGCTGTTTTTT
CASSGPDRGRPGELFF
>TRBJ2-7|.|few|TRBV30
TGTGCCTGGAGCTTCTCTAACTCCTACGAGCAGTACTTC
CAWSFSNSYEQYF
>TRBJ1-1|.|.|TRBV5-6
TGTGCCAGCAGCTTGGCACGGAGGGGGGGGGCTGAAGCTTTCTTT
CASSLARRGGAEAFF
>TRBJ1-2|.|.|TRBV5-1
TGCGCCAGCAGCCCAGGGTACGATAACTATGGCTACACCTTC
CASSPGYDNYGYTF
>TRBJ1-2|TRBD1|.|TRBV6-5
TGTGCCAGCAGTCTTGGACAGGCGAGGAGCGGCTACACCTTC
CASSLGQARSGYTF
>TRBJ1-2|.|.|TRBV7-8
TGTGCCAGCAGCTTACAGGGGAACTATGGCTACACCTTC
CASSLQGNYGYTF
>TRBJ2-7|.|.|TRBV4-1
TGCGCCAGCAGCCAACTCCCAGGTACTTACGAGCAGTACTTC
CASSQLPGTYEQYF
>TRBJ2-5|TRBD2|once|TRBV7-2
TGTGCCAGCAGCACGCCTAGCGGGGGGGTCAAAGAGACCCAGTACTTC
CASSTPSGGVKETQYF
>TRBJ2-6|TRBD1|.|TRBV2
TGTGCCAGCAGCGCGGACAGGCCCCGGCGAGGGGCCAACGTCCTGACTTTC
CASSADRPRRGANVLTF
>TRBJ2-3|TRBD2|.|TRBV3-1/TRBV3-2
TGTGCCAGCAGCCAAGGGACTAGCGGGGGCCTTGGTACGCAGTATTTT
CASSQGTSGGLGTQYF
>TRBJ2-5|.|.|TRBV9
TGTGCCAGCAGCGTCGGGCAGGGGAGAGAGACCCAGTACTTC
CASSVGQGRETQYF
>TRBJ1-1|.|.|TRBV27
TGTGCCAGCCGCCCGTGGGGGCGGGACACTGAAGCTTTCTTT
CASRPWGRDTEAFF
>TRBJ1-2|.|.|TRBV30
TGTGCCTGGAGTCTCGGGCAGGGGTATGGCTACACCTTC
CAWSLGQGYGYTF
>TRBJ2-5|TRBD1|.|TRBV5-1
TGCGCCAGCAGCCAACAGGGACAGCAAGAGACCCAGTACTTC
CASSQQGQQETQYF
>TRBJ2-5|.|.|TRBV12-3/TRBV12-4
TGTGCCAGCAGTTTTGGCAGAGAGACCCAGTACTTC
CASSFGRETQYF
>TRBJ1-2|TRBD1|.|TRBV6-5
TGTGCCAGCAGTTTGGGATCGACAGGGGGAGGAGATGGCTACACCTTC
CASSLGSTGGGDGYTF
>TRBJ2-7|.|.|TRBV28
TGTGCCAGCGGTAAGACCCCGGGGGACTTC
CASGKTPGDF
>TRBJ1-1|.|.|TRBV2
TGTGCCAGCAAAGCTCCGGGATCCTCGGTAGCCACTGAAGCTTTCTTT
CASKAPGSSVATEAFF
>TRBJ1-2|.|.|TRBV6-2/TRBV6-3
TGTGCCAGCAGTTTTACCCGCAGTCGGAGTAACTATGGCTACACCTTC
CASSFTRSRSNYGYTF
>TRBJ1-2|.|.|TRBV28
TGTGCCAGCAGTCCTCCCCTCTATGGCTACACCTTC
CASSPPLYGYTF
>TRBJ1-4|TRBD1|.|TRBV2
TGTGCCAGCATTAACAGGGGGTCCGTAGAAAAACTGTTTTTT
CASINRGSVEKLFF
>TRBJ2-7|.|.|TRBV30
TGTGCCTGGAGTGACAGGGCCTACGAGCAGTACTTC
CAWSDRAYEQYF
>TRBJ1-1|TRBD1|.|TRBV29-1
TGCAGCGCCATTACCGGGACAGGGGCCATGAACACTGAAGCTTTCTTT
CSAITGTGAMNTEAFF
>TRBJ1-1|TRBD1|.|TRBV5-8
TGTGCCAGCAGCTTCCCCGGGACAGGGGGCTTCGGAGCTTTCTTT
CASSFPGTGGFGAFF
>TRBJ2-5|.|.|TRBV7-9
TGTGCCAGCAGCGTCTATCCGTGGGGCCCCCAAGAGACCCAGTACTTC
CASSVYPWGPQETQYF
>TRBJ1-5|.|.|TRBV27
TGTGCCAGCAGTTCCAGGGTCCGTCAGCCCCAGCATTTT
CASSSRVRQPQHF
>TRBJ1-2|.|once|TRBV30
TGTGCCTGGCTTCCCACCGGGGAGAGAGTTTATGGCTACACCTTC
CAWLPTGERVYGYTF